This entry lists 9 T cell receptor beta chains sequenced from one sample in a study of T cell repertoires in cytomegalovirus infection. Via MiXCR, TCRdb re-called the reads, giving one row per CDR3 protein. The sample contains around 360,000 distinct CDR3 sequences, nearly 35% of which appear only once. The antigens these receptors bind are not known. The source was cultured PBMCs, collected from culture after CMV antigen stimulation. The receptors here all came from a human donor in good health (CMV status not recorded). Some clones in this sample may be carry-over from other donors' samples.

This clonotype was seen at least ten times. The chain uses TRBV24-1 and TRBJ1-1; D call uncertain. The CDR3 has 11 amino acids. With 2 bases removed from V and 11 bases from J, the gap between germline ends came to 8 bases. Germline lookup yields CDR1 KGHDR and CDR2 SFDVKD. The CDR3 DNA follows: TGTGCCACCAGTGATTACGACCGTGCTTTCTTT. Its protein is CATSDYDRAFF.

V gene TRBV7-9 combines with J gene TRBJ2-3, with D possibly matching TRBD1 (6 bases). V gave up 4 bases and J gave up 0 bases, with 20 bases separating them. The CDR3 extends over 18 amino acids. Germline V CDR1 and CDR2: SEHNR, FQNEAQ (reference sequence). In DNA, the CDR3 is TGTGCCAGCAGCTCTCACAGGGCCGGAATAGCTAGCACAGATACGCAGTATTTT. This sequence encodes CASSSHRAGIASTDTQYF.

The chain uses TRBV5-4 and TRBJ2-7, with D perhaps TRBD1 or TRBD2 (5 bases each). The CDR3 length is 13 residues. Germline V gives CDR1 SGHNT, CDR2 YYREEE (reference sequence). V shed 4 bases and J shed 7 bases, with 15 bases lying between them. The CDR3 reads CASSPGSSGEQYV. The CDR3, as DNA: TGTGCCAGCAGCCCAGGGAGTTCGGGGGAGCAGTACGTC.

V and J are TRBV19 and TRBJ1-4, with TRBD1 identical over 9 bases. This CDR3 comprises 14 residues. Germline V CDR1 and CDR2: LNHDA, SQIVND (reference sequence). V shed 5 bases and J 7 bases; nucleotides not matched to a gene: 5. CDR3 nucleotide sequence: TGTGCCAGTAGTCACAGGGGGCGCGGTGAAAAACTGTTTTTT. Protein sequence: CASSHRGRGEKLFF. Variable domain in full (rest from reference TRBV19 and TRBJ1-4): DGGITQSPKYLFRKEGQNVTLSCEQNLNHDAMYWYRQDPGQGLRLIYYSQIVNDFQKGDIAEGYSVSREKKESFPLTVTSAQKNPTAFYLCASSHRGRGEKLFFGSGTQLSVL.

This sequence joins TRBV25-1 and TRBJ2-5; 11 bases fit TRBD2. Germline CDR1 is MGHDK and CDR2 is SYGVNS. The CDR3 is 15 amino acids. Unmatched junction bases numbered 2, after V lost 4 bases and J lost 1 base. CDR3 in amino acids: CASSVTSGIQETQYF. CDR3 sequence (DNA): TGTGCCAGCAGTGTGACTAGCGGGATCCAAGAGACCCAGTACTTC. Full variable domain (outside the CDR3, taken from reference TRBV25-1 and TRBJ2-5): EADIYQTPRYLVIGTGKKITLECSQTMGHDKMYWYQQDPGMELHLIHYSYGVNSTEKGDLSSESTVSRIRTEHFPLTLESARPSHTSQYLCASSVTSGIQETQYFGPGTRLLVL.

This clonotype was seen a few times. V is TRBV7-2 and J is TRBJ2-3, with 8 bases that match TRBD2. The CDR3 sequence is 15 residues long. Germline CDR1 SGHTA, CDR2 FQGNSA. The V and J ends lost 4 bases and 2 bases, in that order; junction bases with no gene match: 5. For the CDR3, the DNA is TGTGCCAGCAGCTACCTAGCGGGTGACACAGATACGCAGTATTTT. Encoded protein: CASSYLAGDTDTQYF.

The CDR3 DNA reads TGCAGTGCTAGAGGAGGTCCTTTAGGAGGGCGCCAGAACTATGGCTACACCTTC. Its translation is CSARGGPLGGRQNYGYTF. The chain links TRBV20-1 to TRBJ1-2; D not resolved. V was trimmed by 1 base and J by 2 bases, leaving 23 bases between them. There are 18 residues in the CDR3. Germline assignment: CDR1 DFQATT and CDR2 SNEGSKA (reference sequence).

This clonotype was recorded many times. The V call is TRBV5-5, the J call TRBJ2-7; 10 nucleotides match TRBD2. J lost 3 bases, V lost 1 base, and 16 bases had no gene match. Germline values: CDR1 SGHKS, CDR2 YYEKEE (reference sequence). The CDR3 has 19 residues. CDR3 nucleotide sequence: TGTGCCAGCAGCTTGCGGACTAGCGGCCATGCCTCAATACACTACGAGCAGTACTTC. Translating gives CASSLRTSGHASIHYEQYF.

This clonotype showed up just a few times. V gene TRBV6-5 combines with J gene TRBJ2-1, with D uncertain. Germline V gene lookup returns CDR1 MNHEY and CDR2 SVGAGI. V was pared by 2 bases and J by 4 bases, with 9 bases between. CDR3 size: 14 residues. CDR3 in DNA: TGTGCCAGCAGTTACGATAGCCGTTACAATGAGCAGTTCTTC. Translated, it gives CASSYDSRYNEQFF.